This T cell receptor beta chain was sequenced during a study of T cell responses to AZD1222 COVID-19 vaccine. Turning to the study itself: Second-dose schedules of about 4 or about 12 weeks were combined. The study, taken as a whole, reports: Among the donors, most were white British and more were female, and clonal diversity was possibly underestimated.

On this clone itself: Its antigen is undetermined.

Method: immunoSEQ multiplex PCR; TCRdb's copy keeps in-frame clones and lacks some. The sample lists 120,000 or so clones, more than 75% occurring once. The sequencing used peripheral blood, collected on day 0 of AZD1222 vaccination. The clonotype comes from an adult in good health.

The CDR3 nucleotides are TGTGCCAGCACCTGGACTAGCTCAGATACGCAGTATTTT. Its translation: CASTWTSSDTQYF. The gene calls are TRBV27 and TRBJ2-3, with 8 bases aligning to TRBD2. The CDR3 contains 13 residues. Germline loops: CDR1 MNHEY, CDR2 SMNVEV (reference sequence). The V segment lost 7 bases and the J segment 4 bases; nucleotides outside the gene matches: 4.